This TCR beta chain was profiled in a study of metastatic and nonmetastatic thyroid tumors. About the research overall: Where malignant and benign thyroid patients were concerned, repertoires were compared across blood and tumor or nodule tissue.

TCRdb redid the clone calls on the PCR reads using MiXCR. Here the sample spans some 27,000 clones, about 22% being singletons. There were no patients who had received any treatment before thyroid surgery. The germline V gene has CDR1 MDHEN and CDR2 SYDVKM. With 3 bases removed from V and 4 bases from J, the gap between germline ends came to 13 bases. The CDR3 consists of 14 residues. This chain connects TRBV28 to TRBJ2-7, with a tentative D call TRBD1 (6 bases). This TCR was recovered from a female donor with papillary thyroid cancer or a benign thyroid nodule (not recorded which). Some clones in this sample may be carry-over from other donors' samples. Sequenced material: blood. The CDR3 protein is CASSFGGWPYEQYF. The CDR3 coding sequence is TGTGCCAGCAGTTTTGGGGGCTGGCCTTACGAGCAGTACTTC. The full variable domain, its missing parts supplied by reference TRBV28 and TRBJ2-7, is DVKVTQSSRYLVKRTGEKVFLECVQDMDHENMFWYRQDPGLGLRLIYFSYDVKMKEKGDIPEGYSVSREKKERFSLILESASTNQTSMYLCASSFGGWPYEQYFGPGTRLTVT.